This passage covers 32 T cell receptor beta chains from one sample sequenced in a study of blood T cell repertoires in COVID-19. Generated by immunoSEQ multiplex PCR, the TCRdb table keeps only in-frame clones and is missing some. The sample carries some 70,000 clones, around 80% recorded once. Sequencing was carried out using peripheral blood. The receptor set was obtained from a human donor in a cohort sampled during active COVID-19.

The chain combines TRBV28 with TRBJ1-5; a possible D gene is TRBD1 (6 bases). V was cut by 5 bases and J by 6 bases, with 23 bases left in between. The germline V gene has CDR1 MDHEN and CDR2 SYDVKM. The CDR3 consists of 17 residues. The CDR3 sequence: CASSLFYNREVGQPQHF. CDR3 DNA sequence: TGTGCCAGCAGTCTTTTTTATAACAGGGAAGTAGGTCAGCCCCAGCATTTT.

Only a few counts were recorded for this clone. The chain has TRBV7-2 and TRBJ2-7; TRBD1 matches at 7 bases. The J segment lost 3 bases and the V segment lost 6 bases, leaving 8 bases of the junction unmatched. CDR1 is SGHTA and CDR2 is FQGNSA in the germline V gene. This CDR3 comprises 14 residues. The CDR3 coding sequence is TGTGCCAGCAGACAGGACAGGTCACGCTACGAGCAGTACTTC. Encoded protein: CASRQDRSRYEQYF.

V and J are TRBV18 and TRBJ2-3; no clear D. The CDR3 is 13 amino acids. Germline CDR1 is KGHSH and CDR2 is LQKENI. V shed 0 bases and J shed 6 bases, with 7 bases lying between them. The CDR3 region is CASSPPSGDTQYF. In nucleotides, the CDR3 is TGTGCCAGCTCACCACCCTCCGGGGATACGCAGTATTTT. The variable domain in full, with the rest retrieved from reference TRBV18 and TRBJ2-3, is NAGVMQNPRHLVRRRGQEARLRCSPMKGHSHVYWYRQLPEEGLKFMVYLQKENIIDESGMPKERFSAEFPKEGPSILRIQQVVRGDSAAYFCASSPPSGDTQYFGPGTRLTVL.

J is TRBJ1-1 and V is TRBV6-2 or TRBV6-3; D uncertain. V lost 5 bases and J 0 bases, leaving 7 bases between the germline ends. This CDR3 has 13 amino acids. Germline V gene lookup returns CDR1 MNHEY and CDR2 SVGEGT. Here the CDR3 DNA reads TGTGCCAGCAGTCCGCGTTTGAACACTGAAGCTTTCTTT. This gives the protein CASSPRLNTEAFF.

V gene TRBV27 combines with J gene TRBJ1-2, with D maybe TRBD1 (5 bases). Looked up from germline, CDR1 is MNHEY and CDR2 is SMNVEV (reference sequence). The CDR3 has 16 amino acids. V was pared by 6 bases and J by 4 bases, with 21 bases between. In DNA, the CDR3 is TGTGCCAGCAGCCCCCTCCGCATCGGGGGGTCCTATGGCTACACCTTC. Protein sequence: CASSPLRIGGSYGYTF.

The chain has TRBV4-1 and TRBJ2-5, with TRBD2 matching 11 bases. CDR1 MGHRA and CDR2 YSYEKL come from the germline V gene. The V segment lost 6 bases and the J segment 5 bases; nucleotides outside the gene matches: 5. This CDR3 is built from 14 residues. The CDR3 region is CASSSGGAGETQYF. The CDR3 nucleotides read TGCGCCAGCAGTAGCGGGGGGGCCGGGGAGACCCAGTACTTC.

The gene calls are TRBV10-3 and TRBJ2-7; D may be TRBD1 (5 bases). This CDR3 contains 12 residues. CDR1 ENHRY and CDR2 SYGVKD come from the germline V gene. The V and J ends lost 4 bases and 7 bases respectively, with 11 bases between them. The CDR3 loop is CAISGFPGEQYV. The CDR3 nucleotides are TGTGCCATCAGTGGGTTCCCAGGGGAGCAGTACGTC.

This clone turned up a few times. Other DNA sequences in the same sample also yield this CDR3. The chain carries TRBV6-5 and TRBJ2-1; 10 bases match TRBD2. This CDR3 has 14 amino acids. V lost 6 bases to trimming and J lost 4 bases; unmatched junction nucleotides: 3. Germline V gene data show CDR1 as MNHEY and CDR2 as SVGAGI. This CDR3 reads CASSRTSGYNEQFF. The CDR3 coding sequence is TGTGCCAGCAGCCGGACTAGCGGATACAATGAGCAGTTCTTC.

This clone was seen once. This rearrangement joins TRBV6-2 or TRBV6-3 to TRBJ2-1; 15 bases are a match to TRBD2. Germline assignment: CDR1 MNHEY and CDR2 SVGEGT. This CDR3 region has 15 residues. Trimming cost V 6 bases and J 7 bases; bases outside gene matches: 4. CDR3 nucleotide sequence: TGTGCCAGCAGCTCCGGGACTAGCGGGAGGAATGAGCAGTTCTTC. This encodes CASSSGTSGRNEQFF.

This chain joins TRBV2 and TRBJ1-3; tentatively, D is TRBD1 (6 bases). Deletions cut 5 bases from V and 4 bases from J, with 15 bases between. The CDR3 is 15 residues long. Germline CDR1 SNHLY, CDR2 FYNNEI. CDR3 coding DNA: TGTGCCAGCAGTACAACAGGGTTTTTCGGAAACACCATATATTTT. It codes for CASSTTGFFGNTIYF. Full variable domain (missing parts from reference TRBV2 and TRBJ1-3): EPEVTQTPSHQVTQMGQEVILRCVPISNHLYFYWYRQILGQKVEFLVSFYNNEISEKSEIFDDQFSVERPDGSNFTLKIRSTKLEDSAMYFCASSTTGFFGNTIYFGEGSWLTVV.

The genes are TRBV19 and TRBJ2-3, with TRBD1 matching over 8 bases. This CDR3 is 15 amino acids long. In germline, CDR1 is LNHDA, CDR2 SQIVND (reference sequence). V shed 6 bases, J shed 1 base, and the junction held 6 bases outside the gene matches. CDR3: CASSGGTGRTDTQYF. As DNA, the CDR3 is TGTGCCAGTAGCGGCGGGACAGGTCGCACAGATACGCAGTATTTT. The complete variable domain, with remaining parts taken from reference TRBV19 and TRBJ2-3, reads DGGITQSPKYLFRKEGQNVTLSCEQNLNHDAMYWYRQDPGQGLRLIYYSQIVNDFQKGDIAEGYSVSREKKESFPLTVTSAQKNPTAFYLCASSGGTGRTDTQYFGPGTRLTVL.

This clone was recorded once. J is TRBJ2-3 and V is TRBV7-9, with TRBD2 as a possible D gene (6 bases). V lost 5 bases and J 4 bases, leaving 13 bases between the germline ends. The germline V gene encodes CDR1 SEHNR and CDR2 FQNEAQ (reference sequence). This CDR3 comprises 14 residues. The CDR3 loop is CASSPIREADTQYF. CDR3 coding DNA: TGTGCCAGCAGCCCTATTAGGGAGGCAGATACGCAGTATTTT. Using reference TRBV7-9 and TRBJ2-3 for the parts outside the CDR3, the full variable domain is DTGVSQNPRHKITKRGQNVTFRCDPISEHNRLYWYRQTLGQGPEFLTYFQNEAQLEKSRLLSDRFSAERPKGSFSTLEIQRTEQGDSAMYLCASSPIREADTQYFGPGTRLTVL.

The gene calls are TRBV5-1 and TRBJ1-2, with D possibly TRBD1 on 5 matching bases. This CDR3 has 15 amino acids. The ends were cut back, 6 bases at V and 4 bases at J, with 19 bases in the middle. Germline assignment: CDR1 SGHRS and CDR2 YFSETQ. CDR3 loop: CASTQAGGSGYGYTF. For the CDR3, the DNA is TGCGCCAGCACCCAGGCTGGGGGGAGTGGCTATGGCTACACCTTC.

The rearrangement joins TRBV5-1 to TRBJ1-3; D not resolved. Germline CDR1 and CDR2: SGHRS and YFSETQ. The V and J ends lost 4 bases and 0 bases respectively, with 11 bases between them. The CDR3 runs 15 residues. CDR3 nucleotides: TGCGCCAGCAGCGCTGACACGAGCTCTGGAAACACCATATATTTT. Its translation is CASSADTSSGNTIYF.

V gene TRBV7-2 combines with J gene TRBJ1-1; 8 nucleotides agree with TRBD1. After removal of 5 bases from V and 1 base from J, the junction contained 3 bases not matched to a gene. CDR1 SGHTA and CDR2 FQGNSA come from the germline V gene. CDR3 length: 14 residues. The CDR3 DNA sequence: TGTGCCAGCAGCACCGACAGGGGGAACACTGAAGCTTTCTTT. It specifies CASSTDRGNTEAFF.

V usage is TRBV12-3 or TRBV12-4 and J usage is TRBJ2-7; D is unresolved. V lost 7 bases and J lost 2, with 12 bases in between. The CDR3 is 13 amino acids. CDR3 region: CASNRNGAYEQYF. The CDR3, as DNA: TGTGCCAGCAATAGGAACGGAGCCTACGAGCAGTACTTC.

The V gene is TRBV7-8, the J gene TRBJ1-1; TRBD1 aligns across 7 bases. J was trimmed by 5 bases and V by 5 bases; bases with no gene match: 5. Germline V gene data show CDR1 as SGHVS and CDR2 as FQNEAQ. This CDR3 is built from 13 residues. The CDR3 DNA follows: TGTGCCAGCAGCCTCCAGGGGGGAACTGAAGCTTTCTTT. The encoded protein is CASSLQGGTEAFF.

The chain combines TRBV19 with TRBJ1-4; 7 nucleotides match TRBD1. Germline-derived CDR1 and CDR2 are LNHDA and SQIVND (reference sequence). Trimming at V came to 7 bases and at J to 5 bases, leaving 10 bases not matched to a gene. CDR3 length: 15 amino acids. CDR3: CASKNPGTANEKLFF. In DNA form, the CDR3 reads TGTGCCAGTAAAAACCCCGGGACAGCGAATGAAAAACTGTTTTTT.

This clone was seen more than once but under ten times. The genes are TRBV6-2 or TRBV6-3 and TRBJ2-7; perhaps TRBD2 as D (5 bases). Trimming took off 7 bases at V and 5 bases at J, with 21 bases between the two ends. Germline loops: CDR1 MNHEY, CDR2 SVGEGT. CDR3 length: 15 amino acids. The CDR3 bases are TGTGCCAGCACCCCCGCGACTACGCTTGCCAACGAGCAGTACTTC. Translated: CASTPATTLANEQYF.

The CDR3 nucleotides are TGTGCCAGCAAGGAGCAGAACCGAAACACCATATATTTT. Encoded protein: CASKEQNRNTIYF. The chain combines TRBV27 with TRBJ1-3; D gene uncertain. Trimming cost V 7 bases and J 5 bases, with 12 bases left between them. Germline V CDR1 and CDR2: MNHEY, SMNVEV (reference sequence). The CDR3 loop spans 13 amino acids.

The chain has TRBV5-1 and TRBJ2-1, with 14 bases fitting TRBD2. Germline V gene data show CDR1 as SGHRS and CDR2 as YFSETQ. With 3 bases clipped from V and 9 bases from J, the junction kept 2 bases outside the gene matches. This CDR3 has 14 residues. CDR3 in DNA: TGCGCCAGCAGCTCGGGACTAGCGGGAGTTGAGCAGTTCTTC. It encodes CASSSGLAGVEQFF.

The chain combines TRBV6-5 with TRBJ1-6; D unresolved. This CDR3 comprises 14 residues. The V end was cut by 2 bases, the J end by 10 bases, with 12 bases between. CDR1 MNHEY and CDR2 SVGAGI come from the germline V gene. The chain's CDR3 is CASSYDVGGSPLHF. CDR3 DNA: TGTGCCAGCAGTTACGACGTAGGCGGCTCACCCCTCCACTTT.

The gene calls are TRBV24-1 and TRBJ2-7; a weak D match, TRBD1 (5 bases). V was cut by 2 bases and J by 2 bases, with 15 bases left in between. CDR1 is KGHDR and CDR2 is SFDVKD in the germline V gene. The CDR3 extends over 16 amino acids. Here the CDR3 reads CATSDSQAGWAYEQYV. Written as DNA, the CDR3 is TGTGCCACCAGTGATTCCCAGGCAGGGTGGGCCTACGAGCAGTACGTC.

V gene TRBV9 combines with J gene TRBJ2-2; tentatively, D is TRBD1 (6 bases). This CDR3 is built from 14 residues. Germline V CDR1 and CDR2: SGDLS, YYNGEE. Trimming took off 5 bases at V and 5 bases at J, with 13 bases between the two ends. The CDR3 DNA reads as TGTGCCAGCAGGGGGACATGGGGGACCGGGGAGCTGTTTTTT. Translation: CASRGTWGTGELFF.

The chain combines TRBV24-1 with TRBJ2-3; 8 nucleotides agree with TRBD2. The CDR3 loop spans 16 amino acids. CDR1 and CDR2 (germline): KGHDR, SFDVKD. Losses at the gene ends were 7 bases for V and 1 base for J; bases not matched to a gene: 9. The CDR3 loop reads CATSDALAGRTDTQYF. CDR3 DNA: TGTGCCACCAGCGACGCTTTAGCGGGACGCACAGATACGCAGTATTTT.

This clone was recorded a few times. The CDR3 bases are TGTGCCAGCAGCGTAGATACTAGCCCGAGCTCCTACAATGAGCAGTTCTTC. Its translation: CASSVDTSPSSYNEQFF. The chain is built from TRBV9 and TRBJ2-1; possibly TRBD2 for D (6 bases). Trimming shortened V by 0 bases and J by 0 bases, and 13 bases separated the two germline ends. Germline V gives CDR1 SGDLS, CDR2 YYNGEE. CDR3 length equals 17 residues.

The chain links TRBV11-3 to TRBJ2-1, with 11 bases lining up with TRBD1. V was clipped by 1 base and J by 8 bases; unmatched bases: 1. The CDR3 consists of 14 residues. Germline assignment: CDR1 SGHNT and CDR2 YENEEA. The CDR3 nucleotides read TGTGCCAGCAGCTTAGGGACAGGGGGCTATGAGCAGTTCTTC. Translation: CASSLGTGGYEQFF. The full variable domain, with the rest looked up from reference TRBV11-3 and TRBJ2-1, is EAGVVQSPRYKIIEKKQPVAFWCNPISGHNTLYWYLQNLGQGPELLIRYENEEAVDDSQLPKDRFSAERLKGVDSTLKIQPAELGDSAVYLCASSLGTGGYEQFFGPGTRLTVL.

This chain links TRBV11-3 with TRBJ2-7; 7 bases match TRBD1. This CDR3 region has 18 residues. Germline V gene lookup returns CDR1 SGHNT and CDR2 YENEEA. After removal of 0 bases from V and 0 bases from J, the junction contained 11 bases not matched to a gene. The CDR3, as DNA: TGTGCCAGCAGCTTAGATAGACCGGGACAGAGGTTCTCCTACGAGCAGTACTTC. As protein: CASSLDRPGQRFSYEQYF.

The chain employs TRBV11-2 and TRBJ1-1; D may be TRBD1 (5 bases). The CDR3 is 14 residues long. The V gene lost 6 bases and the J gene lost 5 bases, with 16 bases spanning the gap. Germline V CDR1 and CDR2: SGHAT, FQNNGV. The DNA for the CDR3 is TGTGCCAGCAGTTCCGGACACGTCCGGACTGAAGCTTTCTTT. Translating it yields CASSSGHVRTEAFF.

This chain links TRBV6-1 with TRBJ2-7, with 8 bases matching TRBD2. Losses at the gene ends were 3 bases for V and 4 bases for J; bases not matched to a gene: 8. The germline gives CDR1 MNHNS, CDR2 SASEGT. This CDR3 has 15 residues. The CDR3 DNA follows: TGTGCCAGCAGTGACCTCAGGCGGGGGGCGTACGAGCAGTACTTC. Its protein product is CASSDLRRGAYEQYF.

The chain's CDR3 is CASSATGVYEQYF. The CDR3 coding sequence is TGTGCCAGCAGCGCGACAGGGGTCTACGAGCAGTACTTC. V usage is TRBV7-2 and J usage is TRBJ2-7; 8 nucleotides agree with TRBD1. V lost 5 bases, J lost 3 bases, and 3 bases stayed unmatched. This CDR3 has 13 residues. Germline V gene lookup returns CDR1 SGHTA and CDR2 FQGNSA.

V and J are TRBV30 and TRBJ1-6; a possible D gene is TRBD1 (5 bases). Germline V gene sequence: CDR1 GTSNPN, CDR2 SVGIG (reference sequence). The CDR3 length is 15 residues. V was trimmed by 3 bases and J by 7 bases, leaving 16 bases between them. Here the CDR3 DNA reads TGTGCCTGGAGCGCCCTAGGGGAGGGGAATTCACCCCTCCACTTT. The encoded protein is CAWSALGEGNSPLHF.